This is a list of T cell receptor beta chains from one sample in a study of blood T cell repertoires in COVID-19. Produced via immunoSEQ multiplex PCR; TCRdb's table is partial and in-frame only. Among 35,000 to 45,000 clones listed, around 83% were seen once. The sequenced sample was peripheral blood. These receptors were taken from a woman in her seventies in a cohort sampled during active COVID-19. Both conserved end residues are part of each CDR3. The D gene is left open where the match is weak. Size values are once, few and many counts, or a class for expanded clones, and some rows have none.

>TRBJ1-1|TRBD1|few|TRBV7-8
TGTGCCAGCAGCCCTGCCCCCAATCCGGGACAGGTGATGAACACTGAAGCTTTCTTT
CASSPAPNPGQVMNTEAFF
>TRBJ1-4|TRBD1|.|TRBV18
TGTGCCAGCTCAGGACAGGGCGCAACTAATGAAAAACTGTTTTTT
CASSGQGATNEKLFF
>TRBJ1-2|TRBD1|.|TRBV6-5
TGTGCCAGCAGTTGGGACAGGGACGGAGGTCATGGCTACACCTTC
CASSWDRDGGHGYTF
>TRBJ2-4|.|.|TRBV7-2
TGTGCCAGCAGCTTAGCCCCCAGGTCAAGGAACATTCAGTACTTC
CASSLAPRSRNIQYF
>TRBJ2-5|TRBD2|once|TRBV7-2
TGTGCCAGCAGCATATCTAGCGGGAGAGAGACCCAGTACTTC
CASSISSGRETQYF
>TRBJ1-1|.|.|TRBV19
TGTGCCGCCCAGGGATTAACTGAAGCTTTCTTT
CAAQGLTEAFF
>TRBJ2-5|TRBD2|.|TRBV5-1
TGCGCCAGCAGCTTGGGGATGAGCGGGAGGAGGGAGACCCAGTACTTC
CASSLGMSGRRETQYF
>TRBJ2-1|TRBD2|.|TRBV5-4
TGTGCCAGCAGCTTGCCTAGCGGCCCTTACAATGAGCAGTTCTTC
CASSLPSGPYNEQFF
>TRBJ2-7|.|.|TRBV24-1
TGTGCCACCAGTGGCGGGACTGGAAGCTTCCCCCCAGACGAGCAGTACTTC
CATSGGTGSFPPDEQYF
>TRBJ2-1|TRBD2|.|TRBV5-8
TGTGCCAGCAGCTTGGGGACTAGTTTCGATGAGCAGTTCTTC
CASSLGTSFDEQFF
>TRBJ2-1|TRBD2|once|TRBV5-4
TGTGCCAGCAGCCTGGGACTAGCGGCCTACAATGAGCAGTTCTTC
CASSLGLAAYNEQFF
>TRBJ1-2|TRBD1|.|TRBV24-1
TGTGCCACCAGTGAAACCGGGACAGGGGATCGGGATGGCTACACCTTC
CATSETGTGDRDGYTF
>TRBJ1-2|TRBD1|.|TRBV5-4
TGTGCCAGCAGACGGGACAGGGGGACAAACTATGGCTACACCTTC
CASRRDRGTNYGYTF
>TRBJ1-5|.|.|TRBV21-1
TGTGCCAGCAGCACATCCGGACAGGGGTCGTGTCAGCCCCAGCATTTT
CASSTSGQGSCQPQHF
>TRBJ2-1|TRBD2|.|TRBV5-8
TGTGCCAGCAGCTTGGTCGGGACTAGCGGCAATGAGCAGTTCTTC
CASSLVGTSGNEQFF
>TRBJ2-7|TRBD1|.|TRBV5-6
TGTGCCAGCAGCCCCGGACAGGGACCCTACGAGCAGTACTTC
CASSPGQGPYEQYF
>TRBJ2-7|.|.|TRBV4-3
TGCGCCAGCAGCCAAGCCAGGGGCTCCTACGAGCAGTACTTC
CASSQARGSYEQYF
>TRBJ1-5|.|few|TRBV11-2
TGTGCCAGCAGCTTAGATCGCAGGGGCAATCAGCCCCAGCATTTT
CASSLDRRGNQPQHF
>TRBJ1-5|TRBD1|.|TRBV6-6
TGTGCCAGCAGTTTGGGACAGGGCAATCAGCCCCAGCATTTT
CASSLGQGNQPQHF
>TRBJ1-2|TRBD1|.|TRBV9
TGTGCCAGCAGCGTAGCCCCAGGGGGCATTGACTATGGCTACACCTTC
CASSVAPGGIDYGYTF
>TRBJ1-4|.|.|TRBV5-1
TGCGCCAGCAGCTTGGGGGATGGGAGTGAAAAACTGTTTTTT
CASSLGDGSEKLFF
>TRBJ2-7|TRBD2|.|TRBV7-8
TGTGCCAGCAGCCAGACTAGCGGGAATTACGAGCAGTACTTC
CASSQTSGNYEQYF
>TRBJ1-2|.|.|TRBV28
TGTGCCAGCAGTTTACTATCAGAACAGGCCCGCCCTAACTATGGCTACACCTTC
CASSLLSEQARPNYGYTF
>TRBJ2-7|TRBD1|.|TRBV5-1
TGCGCCAGCAGCGAACTACAGGGGGCCGATTCCTACGAGCAGTACTTC
CASSELQGADSYEQYF
>TRBJ2-2|.|.|TRBV9
TGTGCCAGCAGCGTAGCGGGGGGCTATCCCGGGGAGCTGTTTTTT
CASSVAGGYPGELFF
>TRBJ2-7|TRBD1|.|TRBV20-1
TGCAGTGCTTGTGGGGACAGGAACCTCTACGAGCAGTACTTC
CSACGDRNLYEQYF
>TRBJ2-5|.|.|TRBV14
TGTGCCAGCAGCCAAGGGGCCCCCCTAACCCAGTACTTC
CASSQGAPLTQYF
>TRBJ2-5|TRBD2|.|TRBV28
TGTGCCAGCAGGTTAGCGGGATCCCAAGAGACCCAGTACTTC
CASRLAGSQETQYF
>TRBJ1-2|.|.|TRBV7-9
TGTGCCAGCAGCGGTGGACAGCCGGGCTATGGCTACACCTTC
CASSGGQPGYGYTF
>TRBJ2-1|TRBD1|.|TRBV11-3
TGTGCCAGCAGCTTCGGACAGGGCTCCTACAATGAGCAGTTCTTC
CASSFGQGSYNEQFF
>TRBJ1-2|TRBD1|.|TRBV9
TGTGCCAGCAGTGCTATCCACAGGGGAGAGGATGGCTACACCTTC
CASSAIHRGEDGYTF
>TRBJ1-2|.|.|TRBV7-9
TGTGCCAGCAGCTTATCGGGACTCGAAGAAGGCTACACCTTC
CASSLSGLEEGYTF
>TRBJ2-1|.|.|TRBV12-3/TRBV12-4
TGTGCCAGCAGTTACTCACAGGTATATGAGCAGTTCTTC
CASSYSQVYEQFF
>TRBJ2-3|TRBD1|.|TRBV28
TGTGCCAGCAGGTCTCAGGGGGCCGGCACAGATACGCAGTATTTT
CASRSQGAGTDTQYF
>TRBJ2-3|.|.|TRBV6-4
TGTGCCAGCAGTGAATTTGGGGAGATGAGCACAGATACGCAGTATTTT
CASSEFGEMSTDTQYF
>TRBJ2-3|TRBD2|once|TRBV6-5
TGTGCCAGCGGATTAGCGGGAACCACAGATACGCAGTATTTT
CASGLAGTTDTQYF
>TRBJ2-1|TRBD2|.|TRBV5-4
TGTGCCAGCAGCCAGGAGCGGGAGGGCCACAATGAGCAGTTCTTC
CASSQEREGHNEQFF
>TRBJ2-1|.|.|TRBV4-1
TGCGCCAGCAGCCAAGAGGCGACGGGGGTCCTCTACAATGAGCAGTTCTTC
CASSQEATGVLYNEQFF
>TRBJ1-5|TRBD1|.|TRBV28
TGTGCCAGCAGTCCTGGGGACAGGATTAGCAATCAGCCCCAGCATTTT
CASSPGDRISNQPQHF
>TRBJ2-1|.|.|TRBV5-4
TGTGCCAGCAGCCCGGGGACTCAAGTGACTCTTAGCTCCTACAATGAGCAGTTCTTC
CASSPGTQVTLSSYNEQFF
>TRBJ2-7|.|.|TRBV27
TGTGCCAGCGGCCCCCATAGCGGCGGCCGTGGGCAGTACTTC
CASGPHSGGRGQYF
>TRBJ1-5|.|.|TRBV30
TGTGCCTGGGGGAGAGGGAACCCCCGGGAGCCCCAGCATTTT
CAWGRGNPREPQHF
>TRBJ2-1|.|.|TRBV20-1
TGCAGTGCTAGTCGGGGGACCAGCTACAATGAGCAGTTCTTC
CSASRGTSYNEQFF
>TRBJ2-7|TRBD2|.|TRBV30
TGTGCCTGGAGCGGGAGGGGAATTCGGCTCCTCTACGAGCAGTACTTC
CAWSGRGIRLLYEQYF
>TRBJ2-3|TRBD2|.|TRBV13
TGTGCCAGTACCAACAGAGCGGGAGGGGTCGGAGATACGCAGTATTTT
CASTNRAGGVGDTQYF
>TRBJ2-7|.|.|TRBV28
TGTGCCAGCAGTGGGGAGTACGAGCAGTACTTC
CASSGEYEQYF
>TRBJ2-6|TRBD1|.|TRBV13
TGTGCCAGCTCCCGGGACAGGGGAACTGGGGCCAACGTCCTGACTTTC
CASSRDRGTGANVLTF
>TRBJ2-2|.|.|TRBV10-1
TGCGCCAGCAGTGAGTCCGTGGGGGCTGGGAACACCGGGGAGCTGTTTTTT
CASSESVGAGNTGELFF
>TRBJ1-2|.|.|TRBV6-5
TGTGCCAGCAGGCGCGCTGGGGGCTCGGGAAATGGCTACACCTTC
CASRRAGGSGNGYTF
>TRBJ1-2|.|.|TRBV28
TGTGCCAGCAGTTTACAGGCAGGGAACTATGGCTACACCTTC
CASSLQAGNYGYTF
>TRBJ2-7|TRBD1|.|TRBV24-1
TGTGCCACCAGTGATTCCAAACAGGGGGCGGGTGCAGGGGGGTACGAGCAGTACTTC
CATSDSKQGAGAGGYEQYF
>TRBJ1-1|.|.|TRBV5-1
TGCGCCAGCAGCTTCCAGGGGAGTGGGAACACTGAAGCTTTCTTT
CASSFQGSGNTEAFF